What follows is one T cell receptor beta chain and its context. Antigen specificity is unknown. The sample originates from a study of radiation and T cells in renal cell carcinoma. Looking at the study overall: Nephrectomy followed 15 Gy stereotactic body radiation by 4 weeks. Findings of the study overall: From baseline, blood top tumor clonotypes peaked at 2 weeks post-radiation. Pretreatment tumor biopsies were lacking, so baseline clonotypes are unknown.

Germline CDR1 is MNHEY and CDR2 is SVGAGI. V dropped 4 bases and J dropped 9 bases, with 18 bases sitting between them. The CDR3 contains 14 residues. TCRdb keeps only in-frame clones here, not all; method: immunoSEQ multiplex PCR. The sample lists 100,000 to 150,000 clones; roughly 80% were seen once. Sample time point: baseline pretreatment blood. Treatment of the sample: 15 Gy SBRT to primary tumor, nephrectomy 4 weeks later. Radiation-treated patients gave blood at baseline, week 2 and week 4. This sequence originates from a woman aged 60-75 years with renal cell carcinoma. Sequences were derived from blood, sampled from a patient whose treatment included radiotherapy and nephrectomy. This chain links TRBV6-5 with TRBJ1-2; no reliable D call. CDR3 coding DNA: TGTGCCAGCAGTTCATTAACGGAGAGACGGAGCTACACCTTC. Translated, it gives CASSSLTERRSYTF.